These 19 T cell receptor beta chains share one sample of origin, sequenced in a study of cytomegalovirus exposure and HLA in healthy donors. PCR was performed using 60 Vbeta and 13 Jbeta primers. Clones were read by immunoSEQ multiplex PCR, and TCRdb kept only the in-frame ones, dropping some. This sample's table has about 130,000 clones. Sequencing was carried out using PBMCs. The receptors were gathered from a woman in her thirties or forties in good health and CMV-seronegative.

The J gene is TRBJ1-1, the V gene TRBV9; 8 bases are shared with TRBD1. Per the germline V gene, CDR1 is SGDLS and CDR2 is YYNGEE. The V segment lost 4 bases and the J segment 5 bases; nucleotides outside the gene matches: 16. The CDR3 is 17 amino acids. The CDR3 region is CASSTSRDRRRYTEAFF. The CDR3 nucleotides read TGTGCCAGCAGCACGTCCCGGGACAGGCGGCGGTATACTGAAGCTTTCTTT.

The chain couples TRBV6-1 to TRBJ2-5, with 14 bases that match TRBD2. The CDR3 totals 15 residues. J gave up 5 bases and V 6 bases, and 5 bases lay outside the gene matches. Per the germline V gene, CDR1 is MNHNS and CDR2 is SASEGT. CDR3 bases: TGTGCCAGCAGCGGGACTAGCGGGGGCAGTGAGACCCAGTACTTC. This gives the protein CASSGTSGGSETQYF.

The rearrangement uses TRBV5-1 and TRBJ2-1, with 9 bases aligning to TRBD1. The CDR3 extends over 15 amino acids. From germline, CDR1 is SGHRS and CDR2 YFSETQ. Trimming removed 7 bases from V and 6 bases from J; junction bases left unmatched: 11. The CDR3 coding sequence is TGCGCCAGCCAGAAAACCGGGACAGGGATCAATGAGCAGTTCTTC. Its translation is CASQKTGTGINEQFF.

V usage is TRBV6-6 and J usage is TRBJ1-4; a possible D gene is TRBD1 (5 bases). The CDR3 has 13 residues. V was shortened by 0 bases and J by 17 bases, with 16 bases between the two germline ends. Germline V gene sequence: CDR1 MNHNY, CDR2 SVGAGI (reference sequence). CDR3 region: CASSYSRGEEYFF. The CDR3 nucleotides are TGTGCCAGCAGTTACTCGAGAGGGGAGGAGTATTTTTTT.

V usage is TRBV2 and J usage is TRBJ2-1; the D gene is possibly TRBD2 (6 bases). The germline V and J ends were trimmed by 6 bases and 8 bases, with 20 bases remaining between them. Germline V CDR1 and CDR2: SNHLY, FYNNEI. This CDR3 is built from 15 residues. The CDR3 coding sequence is TGTGCCAGCAGGGAGAGGGAGGACTTCAAACATGAGCAGTTCTTC. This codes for CASREREDFKHEQFF.

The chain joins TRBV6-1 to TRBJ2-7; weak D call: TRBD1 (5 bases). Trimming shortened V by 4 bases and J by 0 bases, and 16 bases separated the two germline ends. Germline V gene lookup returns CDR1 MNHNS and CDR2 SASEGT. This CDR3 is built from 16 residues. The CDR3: CASSAYPDSSSYEQYF. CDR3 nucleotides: TGTGCCAGCAGTGCCTACCCTGACAGTAGCTCCTACGAGCAGTACTTC.

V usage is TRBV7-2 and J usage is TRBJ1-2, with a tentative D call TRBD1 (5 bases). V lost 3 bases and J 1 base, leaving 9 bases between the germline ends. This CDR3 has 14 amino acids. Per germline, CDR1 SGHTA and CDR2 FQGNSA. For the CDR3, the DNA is TGTGCCAGCAGCTTCGCCCAGGGTAACTATGGCTACACCTTC. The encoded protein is CASSFAQGNYGYTF.

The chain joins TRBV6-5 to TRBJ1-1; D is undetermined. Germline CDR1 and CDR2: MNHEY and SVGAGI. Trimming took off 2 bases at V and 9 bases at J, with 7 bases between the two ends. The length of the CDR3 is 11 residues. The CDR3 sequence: CASSYGQKAFF. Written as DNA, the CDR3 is TGTGCCAGCAGTTACGGGCAGAAAGCTTTCTTT.

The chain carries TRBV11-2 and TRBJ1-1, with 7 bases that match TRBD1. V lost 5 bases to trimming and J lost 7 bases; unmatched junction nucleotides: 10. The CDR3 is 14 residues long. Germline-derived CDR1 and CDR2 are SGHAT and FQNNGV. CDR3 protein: CASSHDDRAVEAFF. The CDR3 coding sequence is TGTGCCAGCAGCCATGATGACAGGGCAGTTGAAGCTTTCTTT.

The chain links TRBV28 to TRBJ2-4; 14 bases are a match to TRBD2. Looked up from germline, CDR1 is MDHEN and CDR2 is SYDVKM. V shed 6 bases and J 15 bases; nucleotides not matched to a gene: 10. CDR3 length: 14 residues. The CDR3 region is CASRLTSGGVDGYF. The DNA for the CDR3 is TGTGCCAGCAGGTTGACTAGCGGGGGGGTCGATGGGTACTTC.

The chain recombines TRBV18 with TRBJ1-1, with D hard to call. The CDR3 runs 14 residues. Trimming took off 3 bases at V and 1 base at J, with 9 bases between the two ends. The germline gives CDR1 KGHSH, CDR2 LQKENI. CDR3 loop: CASSPSRTNTEAFF. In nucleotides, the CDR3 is TGTGCCAGCTCACCTTCCAGAACGAACACTGAAGCTTTCTTT. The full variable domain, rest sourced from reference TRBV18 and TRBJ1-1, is NAGVMQNPRHLVRRRGQEARLRCSPMKGHSHVYWYRQLPEEGLKFMVYLQKENIIDESGMPKERFSAEFPKEGPSILRIQQVVRGDSAAYFCASSPSRTNTEAFFGQGTRLTVV.

The CDR3 reads CASSLRTGGPNNEQFF. CDR3 sequence (DNA): TGTGCCAGCAGCCTTCGTACGGGGGGGCCGAACAATGAGCAGTTCTTC. J is TRBJ2-1 and V is TRBV7-3, with TRBD2 matching over 8 bases. This CDR3 has 16 amino acids. The ends lost 5 bases at V and 5 bases at J; junction bases unmatched: 11. Germline CDR1 is SGHTA and CDR2 is FQGTGA.

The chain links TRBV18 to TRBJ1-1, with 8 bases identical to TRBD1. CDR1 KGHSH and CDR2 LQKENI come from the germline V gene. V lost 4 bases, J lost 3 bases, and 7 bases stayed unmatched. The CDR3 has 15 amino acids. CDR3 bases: TGTGCCAGCTCACGCAAGGGACAGGTGGACACTGAAGCTTTCTTT. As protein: CASSRKGQVDTEAFF.

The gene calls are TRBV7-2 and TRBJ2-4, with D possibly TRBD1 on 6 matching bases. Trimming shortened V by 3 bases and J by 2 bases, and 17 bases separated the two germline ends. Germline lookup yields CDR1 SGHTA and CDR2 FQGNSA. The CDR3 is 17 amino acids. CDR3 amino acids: CASSLVGAVRSKNIQYF. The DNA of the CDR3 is TGTGCCAGCAGCTTGGTGGGGGCAGTTCGGTCCAAAAACATTCAGTACTTC.

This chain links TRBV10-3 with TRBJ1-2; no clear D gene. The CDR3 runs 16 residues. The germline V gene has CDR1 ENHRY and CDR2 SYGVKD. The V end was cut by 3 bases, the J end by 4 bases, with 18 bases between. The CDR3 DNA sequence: TGTGCCATCAGTGACTTTAGGACGGGAAAATTCTATGGCTACACCTTC. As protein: CAISDFRTGKFYGYTF.

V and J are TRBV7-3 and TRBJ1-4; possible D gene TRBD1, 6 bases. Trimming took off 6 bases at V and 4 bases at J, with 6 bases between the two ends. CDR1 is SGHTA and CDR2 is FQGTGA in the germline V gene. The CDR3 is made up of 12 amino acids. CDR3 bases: TGTGCCAGCAGGGACAGTAATGAAAAACTGTTTTTT. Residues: CASRDSNEKLFF.

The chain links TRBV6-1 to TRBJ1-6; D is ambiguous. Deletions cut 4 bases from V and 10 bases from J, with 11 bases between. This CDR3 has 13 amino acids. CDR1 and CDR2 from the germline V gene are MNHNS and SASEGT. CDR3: CASSGGIGSPLHF. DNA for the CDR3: TGTGCCAGCAGTGGAGGGATAGGATCACCCCTCCACTTT.

Written as DNA, the CDR3 is TGTGCCAGCAGTGAAGACAGGTTTTGGGAGCTGTTTTTT. Protein: CASSEDRFWELFF. The rearrangement joins TRBV2 to TRBJ2-2; D is perhaps TRBD1 (5 bases). CDR1 is SNHLY, CDR2 FYNNEI, per germline. The CDR3 consists of 13 residues. V was pared by 1 base and J by 9 bases, with 9 bases between.

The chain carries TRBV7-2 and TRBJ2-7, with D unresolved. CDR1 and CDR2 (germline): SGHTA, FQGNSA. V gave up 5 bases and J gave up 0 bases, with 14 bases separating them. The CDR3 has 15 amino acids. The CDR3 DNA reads TGTGCCAGCAGCCTTATGGCGGTTACCTCCTACGAGCAGTACTTC. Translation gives CASSLMAVTSYEQYF. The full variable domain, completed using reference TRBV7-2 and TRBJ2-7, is GAGVSQSPSNKVTEKGKDVELRCDPISGHTALYWYRQSLGQGLEFLIYFQGNSAPDKSGLPSDRFSAERTGGSVSTLTIQRTQQEDSAVYLCASSLMAVTSYEQYFGPGTRLTVT.